The 8 T cell receptor beta chains below were found in one sample sequenced in a study of blood T cell repertoires in COVID-19. Sequencing used immunoSEQ multiplex PCR; TCRdb keeps in-frame clones, though not all of them. There are about 190,000 clones in the sample; around 83% occur only once, and almost 5% lies in the top ten. The material sequenced was peripheral blood. These receptors all stem from a woman older than 75 with acute or convalescent COVID-19.

This chain connects TRBV28 to TRBJ1-2; D is unclear. This CDR3 spans 14 amino acids. CDR1 and CDR2 (germline): MDHEN, SYDVKM. V was cut by 5 bases and J by 5 bases, with 15 bases left in between. The CDR3, as DNA: TGTGCCAGCAGTGAGGACCGGAGGTGGTATGGCTACACCTTC. Translation gives CASSEDRRWYGYTF.

V gene TRBV7-3 combines with J gene TRBJ2-7; D remains ambiguous. CDR1 SGHTA and CDR2 FQGTGA come from the germline V gene. The CDR3 length is 12 residues. Trimming removed 3 bases at V and 6 bases at J, with 9 bases between. The CDR3 coding sequence is TGTGCCAGCAGCTTCTCGGGTACCGAGCAGTACTTC. Amino acids: CASSFSGTEQYF.

The V and J genes are TRBV7-8 and TRBJ1-5, with D perhaps matching TRBD1 (5 bases). The CDR3 extends over 14 amino acids. Germline assignment: CDR1 SGHVS and CDR2 FQNEAQ. The V end lost 0 bases, the J end lost 9 bases, and 12 bases lay between the germline ends. The CDR3 loop reads CASSLAKGQGPQHF. The CDR3 DNA reads as TGTGCCAGCAGCTTAGCGAAGGGTCAGGGGCCCCAGCATTTT.

This chain joins TRBV6-5 and TRBJ1-2; TRBD1 is a possible D gene (6 bases). The germline V and J ends were trimmed by 8 bases and 6 bases, with 22 bases remaining between them. Germline CDR1 and CDR2: MNHEY and SVGAGI. The CDR3 is made up of 15 amino acids. DNA of the CDR3: TGTGCCAGCGCCAGGGGCAGGAATCTTTGGAATGGCTACACCTTC. Residues: CASARGRNLWNGYTF.

The V gene is TRBV12-3 or TRBV12-4, the J gene TRBJ1-2, with unresolved D. V lost 4 bases and J lost 4, with 10 bases in between. The CDR3 spans 13 residues. The CDR3: CASSSPNSYGYTF. The DNA for the CDR3 is TGTGCCAGCAGTTCCCCCAACAGCTATGGCTACACCTTC.

The V gene is TRBV10-3, the J gene TRBJ1-4, with TRBD1 identical over 8 bases. Germline CDR1 is ENHRY and CDR2 is SYGVKD. The CDR3 is 18 residues long. The V and J ends lost 0 bases and 10 bases, in that order; junction bases with no gene match: 16. Here the CDR3 DNA reads TGTGCCATCAGTGAGTCTCCCTCTACAGGGGGTTTTTCTGGAAAACTGTTTTTT. It translates to CAISESPSTGGFSGKLFF.

This clone was picked up a small number of times. The chain links TRBV6-5 to TRBJ2-3, with 8 bases fitting TRBD2. CDR1 is MNHEY and CDR2 is SVGAGI in the germline V gene. CDR3 length equals 16 residues. Unmatched junction bases numbered 12, after V lost 4 bases and J lost 6 bases. The CDR3 region is CASSSFLSGGRDTQYF. Here the CDR3 DNA reads TGTGCCAGCAGTTCCTTCCTTTCGGGAGGGAGGGATACGCAGTATTTT.

V and J are TRBV4-1 and TRBJ2-2; 7 nucleotides align to TRBD2. This CDR3 has 17 residues. Germline V gene lookup returns CDR1 MGHRA and CDR2 YSYEKL. Trimming removed 0 bases from V and 5 bases from J; junction bases left unmatched: 9. This CDR3 reads CASSQDAREERTGELFF. Written as DNA, the CDR3 is TGCGCCAGCAGCCAAGACGCACGGGAGGAGAGGACCGGGGAGCTGTTTTTT.